The clone carrying this TCR beta chain was detected only once. The antigen remains undetermined. V dropped 2 bases and J dropped 3; count of bases not matched to a gene: 1. The germline V gene has CDR1 KGHSY and CDR2 FQNENV. This CDR3 has 15 residues. The source of the sample is a study of lymphopenia after photon versus proton radiotherapy. Study-wide results and caveats: Relative stability marked proton patients; photon patients lost diversity and naive cells. Authors raise, but do not show, better survival with proton therapy. After the lymphocyte nadir, photon-treated repertoires showed oligoclonal expansion, especially of CD8+ Temra cells. Post-nadir TCR diversity decline inversely tracked overall survival among those who died.

The data were produced by immunoSEQ multiplex PCR, yet TCRdb's version contains in-frame clones alone and is incomplete. The sample holds roughly 150,000 clones, about 85% seen once. The chain recombines TRBV16 with TRBJ1-5; 10 positions agree with TRBD1. Material: peripheral blood, obtained from a patient treated with photon-based radiotherapy. This TCR was recovered from a middle-aged man with gastric cancer. CDR3 region: CASSQDRGPNQPQHF. The CDR3 bases are TGTGCCAGCAGCCAAGACAGGGGGCCCAATCAGCCCCAGCATTTT.